This T cell receptor beta chain was identified in a study of blood T cell repertoires in COVID-19. Across the whole study: Acute and convalescent COVID-19 specimens originated in the United States, Italy and Spain. T cells, B-cell-depleted T cells, or PBMCs supplied cDNA or gDNA.

The sample holds a few counts of this clone. The germline V gene has CDR1 SGHRS and CDR2 YFSETQ. This CDR3 is built from 14 residues. The V and J ends lost 5 bases and 3 bases, in that order; junction bases with no gene match: 4. TCRdb keeps only in-frame clones here, not all; method: immunoSEQ multiplex PCR. The sample gives about 200,000 clones, 70% to 90% of which show up once; 0.6% to 0.9% is in the top ten. The sample consisted of peripheral blood. This chain connects TRBV5-1 to TRBJ1-4; TRBD1 agrees at 7 bases. The sequence was obtained from a woman in her 70s with acute or convalescent COVID-19. CDR3 amino acids: CASRSGQPNEKLFF. The CDR3, as DNA: TGCGCCAGCAGGTCGGGACAGCCTAATGAAAAACTGTTTTTT.